The table lists the clone carrying this T cell receptor beta chain with many counts. The antigen is unknown. This entry is derived from a study of T cells in Graves' hyperthyroidism and ophthalmopathy. Study-wide findings and caveats: Most clonotypes expanded in the thyroid (above 0.001) were also present in blood.

Germline values: CDR1 KGHSH, CDR2 LQKENI. V lost 2 bases, J lost 7 bases, and 6 bases lay in between. The length of the CDR3 is 12 residues. Patients aged 18 to 65 had newly diagnosed hyperthyroidism that had lasted under 2 months. Amplified TCR beta CDR3 regions came from RNA transcripts. The HTBI set primed first-round TCR CDR3 RT-PCR. TCRdb recomputed calls from the multiplex PCR reads with MiXCR, one row per CDR3 protein. The sample lists about 420,000 distinct CDR3 sequences, around 16% occurring once. The receptor's source is a woman under 30 with Graves' hyperthyroidism. The rearrangement joins TRBV18 to TRBJ2-1; D is unclear. Sample: blood. The CDR3 is CASSPGVNEQFF. CDR3 coding DNA: TGTGCCAGCTCACCAGGGGTTAATGAGCAGTTCTTC. Based on the CDR3 plus reference TRBV18 and TRBJ2-1, the full variable domain is NAGVMQNPRHLVRRRGQEARLRCSPMKGHSHVYWYRQLPEEGLKFMVYLQKENIIDESGMPKERFSAEFPKEGPSILRIQQVVRGDSAAYFCASSPGVNEQFFGPGTRLTVL.